A selection of T cell receptor beta chains follows, all from one sample in a study of memory B cells and T cells in multiple sclerosis. Method: immunoSEQ multiplex PCR; TCRdb's copy keeps in-frame clones and lacks some. The sample records 12,000 to 15,000 clones, more than 65% being singletons. Sequences were obtained from memory (CD45RO+) CD4+ T cells from blood. The receptors come from a human donor with multiple sclerosis. CDR3s include the opening cysteine and the closing phenylalanine or tryptophan. The order of the fields is clone size, V gene, D gene, J gene, CDR3 DNA, CDR3 protein. D genes are given only for firm matches. Clone sizes are given selectively: once, few, many, or a class where the clone is expanded.

>NA|TRBV6-6|NA|TRBJ1-2
TGTGCCAGCAGTTACTCGGTGCGGGAGGGCTACACCTTC
CASSYSVREGYTF
>medium-sized|TRBV19|TRBD1|TRBJ1-6
TGTGCCAGTAGGACAGGGATCTTTAATTCACCCCTCCACTTT
CASRTGIFNSPLHF
>NA|TRBV29-1|TRBD1|TRBJ2-7
TGCAGCGTGTCCACCGGGACAGGCGAGCAGTACTTC
CSVSTGTGEQYF
>NA|TRBV9|TRBD1|TRBJ1-5
TGTGCCAGCAGCGTAGCAGGGGGCAAGGATCAGCCCCAGCATTTT
CASSVAGGKDQPQHF
>NA|TRBV6-5|TRBD2|TRBJ2-7
TGTGCCAGCTCCGTGGACGGGGGGGTATTGGAGCAGTACTTC
CASSVDGGVLEQYF
>NA|TRBV6-6|TRBD1|TRBJ1-4
TGTGCCAGCAGTCTAGGACAGGGAGAGGGTGAAAAACTGTTTTTT
CASSLGQGEGEKLFF
>NA|TRBV30|NA|TRBJ1-1
TGTGCCTGGGGGTGGAGCGAAGCTTTCTTT
CAWGWSEAFF
>NA|TRBV28|NA|TRBJ1-1
TGTGCCAGCCGAACTCCACTAAGAAGGGAAGCTTTCTTT
CASRTPLRREAFF
>NA|TRBV7-7|TRBD2|TRBJ2-7
TGTGCTAGCAGCCCGGGACTAGCGGGAGACGAGCAGTACTTC
CASSPGLAGDEQYF
>NA|TRBV27|NA|TRBJ2-6
TGTGCCAGCAGTAGAGTCCTAAGCTCTGGGGCCAACGTCCTGACTTTC
CASSRVLSSGANVLTF
>NA|TRBV6-6|TRBD1|TRBJ2-7
TGTGCCAGCATCCGAACCGGGACAGGGGACTCCTACGAGCAGTACTTC
CASIRTGTGDSYEQYF
>NA|TRBV9|TRBD1|TRBJ1-2
TGTGCCAGCAGCACAGGGGGCTTCGGCTATGGCTACACCTTC
CASSTGGFGYGYTF
>NA|TRBV25-1|TRBD1|TRBJ1-2
TGTGCCAGCAGTGGACAGGGGGCGCATACCTTC
CASSGQGAHTF